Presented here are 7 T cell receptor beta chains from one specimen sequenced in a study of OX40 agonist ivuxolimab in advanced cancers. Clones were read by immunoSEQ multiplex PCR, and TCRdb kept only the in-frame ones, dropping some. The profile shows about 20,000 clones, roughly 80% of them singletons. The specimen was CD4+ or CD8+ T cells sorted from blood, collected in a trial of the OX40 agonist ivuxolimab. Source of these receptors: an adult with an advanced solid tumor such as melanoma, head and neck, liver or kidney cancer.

The CDR3 region is CASSLRTDRNYGYTF. CDR3 nucleotides: TGTGCCAGCAGCTTACGAACGGACAGGAACTATGGCTACACCTTC. The V and J genes are TRBV7-9 and TRBJ1-2; TRBD1 matches 7 bases. Germline V gene sequence: CDR1 SEHNR, CDR2 FQNEAQ (reference sequence). The CDR3 sequence is 15 residues long. The trim removed 2 bases at V and 2 bases at J, leaving 5 bases unmatched.

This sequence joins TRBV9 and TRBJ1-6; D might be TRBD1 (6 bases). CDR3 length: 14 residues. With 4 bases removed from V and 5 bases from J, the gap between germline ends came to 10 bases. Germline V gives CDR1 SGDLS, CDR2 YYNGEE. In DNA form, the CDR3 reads TGTGCCAGCAGCCTGACAGGCAATAATTCACCCCTCCACTTT. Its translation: CASSLTGNNSPLHF.

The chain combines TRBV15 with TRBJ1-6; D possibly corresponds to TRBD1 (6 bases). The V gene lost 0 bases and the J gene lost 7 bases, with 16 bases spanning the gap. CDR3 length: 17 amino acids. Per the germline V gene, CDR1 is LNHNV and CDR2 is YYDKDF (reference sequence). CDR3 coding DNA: TGTGCCACCAGCAGAGACCTATTGGACAGTTCAAATTCACCCCTCCACTTT. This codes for CATSRDLLDSSNSPLHF.

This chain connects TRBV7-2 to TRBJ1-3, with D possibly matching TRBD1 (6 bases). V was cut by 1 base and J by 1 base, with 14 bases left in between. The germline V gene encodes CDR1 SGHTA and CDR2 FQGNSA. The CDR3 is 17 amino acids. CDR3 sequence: CASSLVERGGSGNTIYF. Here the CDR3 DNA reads TGTGCCAGCAGCTTAGTCGAAAGGGGGGGTTCTGGAAACACCATATATTTT.

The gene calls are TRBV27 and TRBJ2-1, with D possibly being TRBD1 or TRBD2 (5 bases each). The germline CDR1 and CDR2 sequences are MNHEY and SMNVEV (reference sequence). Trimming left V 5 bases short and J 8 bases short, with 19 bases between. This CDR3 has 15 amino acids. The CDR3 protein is CASSTLLGPGDEQFF. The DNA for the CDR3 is TGTGCCAGCAGTACACTTTTGGGGCCCGGGGATGAGCAGTTCTTC.

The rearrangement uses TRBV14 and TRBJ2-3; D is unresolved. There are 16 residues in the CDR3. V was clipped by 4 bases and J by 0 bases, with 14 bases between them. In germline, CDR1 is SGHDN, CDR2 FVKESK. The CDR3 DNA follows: TGTGCCAGCAGCCGATCACAGTTTACTAGCACAGATACGCAGTATTTT. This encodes CASSRSQFTSTDTQYF. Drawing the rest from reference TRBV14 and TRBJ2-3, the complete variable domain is EAGVTQFPSHSVIEKGQTVTLRCDPISGHDNLYWYRRVMGKEIKFLLHFVKESKQDESGMPNNRFLAERTGGTYSTLKVQPAELEDSGVYFCASSRSQFTSTDTQYFGPGTRLTVL.

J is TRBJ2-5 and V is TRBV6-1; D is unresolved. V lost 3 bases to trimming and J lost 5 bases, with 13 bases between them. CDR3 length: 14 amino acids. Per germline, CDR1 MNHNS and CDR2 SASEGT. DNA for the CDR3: TGTGCCAGCAGTGAGCTAAAAATCGGGGAGACCCAGTACTTC. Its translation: CASSELKIGETQYF.